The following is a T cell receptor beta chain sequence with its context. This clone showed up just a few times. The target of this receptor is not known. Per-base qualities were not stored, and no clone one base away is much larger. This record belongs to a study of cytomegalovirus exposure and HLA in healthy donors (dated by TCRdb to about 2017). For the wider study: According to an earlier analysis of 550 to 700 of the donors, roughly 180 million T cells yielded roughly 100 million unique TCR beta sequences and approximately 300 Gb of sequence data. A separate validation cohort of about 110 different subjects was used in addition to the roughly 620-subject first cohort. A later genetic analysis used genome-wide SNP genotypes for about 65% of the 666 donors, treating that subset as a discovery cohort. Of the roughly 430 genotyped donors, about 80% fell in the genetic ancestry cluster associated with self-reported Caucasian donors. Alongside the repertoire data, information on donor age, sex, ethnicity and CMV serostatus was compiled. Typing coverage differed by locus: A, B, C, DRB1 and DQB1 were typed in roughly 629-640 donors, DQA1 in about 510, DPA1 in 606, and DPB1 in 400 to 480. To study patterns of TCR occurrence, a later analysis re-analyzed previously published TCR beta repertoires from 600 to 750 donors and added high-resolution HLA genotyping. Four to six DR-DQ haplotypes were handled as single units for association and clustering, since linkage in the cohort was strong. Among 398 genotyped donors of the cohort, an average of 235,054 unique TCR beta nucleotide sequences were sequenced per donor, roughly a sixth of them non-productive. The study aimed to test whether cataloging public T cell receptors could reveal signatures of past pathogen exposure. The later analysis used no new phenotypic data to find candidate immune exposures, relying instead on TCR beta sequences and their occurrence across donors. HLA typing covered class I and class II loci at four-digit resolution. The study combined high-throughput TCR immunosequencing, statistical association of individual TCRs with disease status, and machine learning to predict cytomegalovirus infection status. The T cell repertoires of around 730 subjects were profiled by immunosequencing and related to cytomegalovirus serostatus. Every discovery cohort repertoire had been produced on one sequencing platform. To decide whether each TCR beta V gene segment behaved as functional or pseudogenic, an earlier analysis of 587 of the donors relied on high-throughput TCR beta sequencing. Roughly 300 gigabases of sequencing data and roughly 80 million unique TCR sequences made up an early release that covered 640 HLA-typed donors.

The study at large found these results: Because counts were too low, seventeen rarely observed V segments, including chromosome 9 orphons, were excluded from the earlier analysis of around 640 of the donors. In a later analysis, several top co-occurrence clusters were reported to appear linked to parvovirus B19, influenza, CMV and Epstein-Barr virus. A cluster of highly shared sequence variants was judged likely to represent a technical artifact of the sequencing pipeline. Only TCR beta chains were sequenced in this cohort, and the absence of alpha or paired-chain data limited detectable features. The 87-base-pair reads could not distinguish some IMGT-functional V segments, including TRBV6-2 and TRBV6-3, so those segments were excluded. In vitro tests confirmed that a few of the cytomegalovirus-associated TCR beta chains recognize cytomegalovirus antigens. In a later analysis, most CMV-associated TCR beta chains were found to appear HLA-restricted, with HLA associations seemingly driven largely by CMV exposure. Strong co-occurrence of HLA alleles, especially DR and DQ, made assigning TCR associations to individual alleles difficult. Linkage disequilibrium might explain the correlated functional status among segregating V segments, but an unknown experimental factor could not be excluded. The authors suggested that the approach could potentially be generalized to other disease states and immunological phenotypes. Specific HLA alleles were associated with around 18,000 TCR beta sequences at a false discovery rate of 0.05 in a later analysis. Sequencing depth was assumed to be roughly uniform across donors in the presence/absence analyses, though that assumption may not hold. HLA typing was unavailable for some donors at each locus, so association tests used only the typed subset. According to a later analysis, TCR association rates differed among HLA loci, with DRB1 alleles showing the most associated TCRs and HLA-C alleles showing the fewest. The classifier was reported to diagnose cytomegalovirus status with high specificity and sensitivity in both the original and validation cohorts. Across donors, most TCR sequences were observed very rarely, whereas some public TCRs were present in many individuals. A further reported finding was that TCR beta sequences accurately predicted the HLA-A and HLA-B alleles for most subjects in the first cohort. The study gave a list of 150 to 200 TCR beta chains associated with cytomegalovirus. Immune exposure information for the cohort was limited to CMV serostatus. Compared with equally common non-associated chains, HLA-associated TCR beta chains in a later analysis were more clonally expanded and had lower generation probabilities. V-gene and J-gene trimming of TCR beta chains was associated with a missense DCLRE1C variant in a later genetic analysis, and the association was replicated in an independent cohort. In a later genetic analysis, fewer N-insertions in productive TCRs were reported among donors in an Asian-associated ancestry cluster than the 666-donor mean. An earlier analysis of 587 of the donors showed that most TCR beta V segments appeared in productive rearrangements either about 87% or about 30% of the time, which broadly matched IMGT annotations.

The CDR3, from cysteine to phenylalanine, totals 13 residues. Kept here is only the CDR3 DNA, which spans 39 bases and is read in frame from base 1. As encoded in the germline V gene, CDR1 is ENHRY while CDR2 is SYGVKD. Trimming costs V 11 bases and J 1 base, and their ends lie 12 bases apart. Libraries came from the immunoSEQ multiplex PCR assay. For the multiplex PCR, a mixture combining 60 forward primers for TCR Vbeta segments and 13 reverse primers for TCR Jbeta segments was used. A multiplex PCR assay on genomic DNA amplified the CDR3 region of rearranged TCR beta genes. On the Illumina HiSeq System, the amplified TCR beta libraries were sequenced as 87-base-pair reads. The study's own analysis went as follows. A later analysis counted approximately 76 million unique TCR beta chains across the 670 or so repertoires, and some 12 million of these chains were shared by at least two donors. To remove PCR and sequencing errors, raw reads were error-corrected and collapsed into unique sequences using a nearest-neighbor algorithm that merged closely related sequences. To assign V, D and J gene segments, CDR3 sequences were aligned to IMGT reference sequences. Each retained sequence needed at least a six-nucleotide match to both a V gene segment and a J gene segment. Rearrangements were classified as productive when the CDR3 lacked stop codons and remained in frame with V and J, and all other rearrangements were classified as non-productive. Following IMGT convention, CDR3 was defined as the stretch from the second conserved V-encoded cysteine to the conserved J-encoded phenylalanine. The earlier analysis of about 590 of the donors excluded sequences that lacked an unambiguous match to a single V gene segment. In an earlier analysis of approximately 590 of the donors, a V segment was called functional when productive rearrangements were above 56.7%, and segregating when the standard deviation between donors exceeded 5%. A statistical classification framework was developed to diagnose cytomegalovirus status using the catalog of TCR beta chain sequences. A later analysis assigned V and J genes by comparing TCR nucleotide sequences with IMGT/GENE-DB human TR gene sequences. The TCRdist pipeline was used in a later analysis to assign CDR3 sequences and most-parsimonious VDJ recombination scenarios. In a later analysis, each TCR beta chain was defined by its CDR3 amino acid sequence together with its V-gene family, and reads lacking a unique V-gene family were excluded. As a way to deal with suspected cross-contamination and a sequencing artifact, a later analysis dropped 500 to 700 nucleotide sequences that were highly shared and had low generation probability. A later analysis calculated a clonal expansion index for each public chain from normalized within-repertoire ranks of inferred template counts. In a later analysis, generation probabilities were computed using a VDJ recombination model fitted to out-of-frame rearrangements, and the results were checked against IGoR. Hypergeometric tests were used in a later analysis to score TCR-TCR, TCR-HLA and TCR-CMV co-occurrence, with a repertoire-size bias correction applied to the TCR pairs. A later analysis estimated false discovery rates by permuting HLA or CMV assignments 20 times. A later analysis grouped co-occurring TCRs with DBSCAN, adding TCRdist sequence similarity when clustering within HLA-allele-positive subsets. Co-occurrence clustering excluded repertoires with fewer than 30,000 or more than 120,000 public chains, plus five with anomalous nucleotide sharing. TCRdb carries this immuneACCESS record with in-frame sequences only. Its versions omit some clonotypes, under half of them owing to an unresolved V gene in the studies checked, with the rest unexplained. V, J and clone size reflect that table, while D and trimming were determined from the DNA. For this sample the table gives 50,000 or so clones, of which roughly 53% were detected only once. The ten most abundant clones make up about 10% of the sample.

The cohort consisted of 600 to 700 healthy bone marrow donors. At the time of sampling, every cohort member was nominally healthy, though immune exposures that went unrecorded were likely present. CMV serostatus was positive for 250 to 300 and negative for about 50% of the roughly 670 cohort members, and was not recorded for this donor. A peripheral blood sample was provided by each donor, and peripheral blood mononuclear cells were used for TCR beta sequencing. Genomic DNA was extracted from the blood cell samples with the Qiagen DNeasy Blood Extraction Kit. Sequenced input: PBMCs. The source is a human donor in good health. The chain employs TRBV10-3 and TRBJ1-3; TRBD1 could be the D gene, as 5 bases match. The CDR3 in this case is CAGGGGSGNTIYF. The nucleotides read TGTGCCGGCGGGGGGGGTTCTGGAAACACCATATATTTT.